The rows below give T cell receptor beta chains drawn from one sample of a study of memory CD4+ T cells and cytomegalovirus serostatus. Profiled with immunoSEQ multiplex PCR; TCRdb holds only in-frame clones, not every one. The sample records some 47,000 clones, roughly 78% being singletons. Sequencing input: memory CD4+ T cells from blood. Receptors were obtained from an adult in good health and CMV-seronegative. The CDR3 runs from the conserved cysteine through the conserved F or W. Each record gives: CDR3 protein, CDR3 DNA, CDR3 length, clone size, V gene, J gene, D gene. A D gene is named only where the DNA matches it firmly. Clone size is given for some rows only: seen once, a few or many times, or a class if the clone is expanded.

CDR3 protein: CAWRSGDNSPLHF
CDR3 DNA: TGTGCCTGGAGGAGTGGGGATAATTCACCCCTCCACTTT
CDR3 length: 13
clone size: few
V gene: TRBV30
J gene: TRBJ1-6
D gene: .

CDR3 protein: CASSSDRSGANVLTF
CDR3 DNA: TGTGCCAGTAGTTCCGACAGATCTGGGGCCAACGTCCTGACTTTC
CDR3 length: 15
clone size: medium-sized
V gene: TRBV19
J gene: TRBJ2-6
D gene: .

CDR3 protein: CASTPGPAGQSGANVLTF
CDR3 DNA: TGCGCCAGCACCCCTGGTCCCGCGGGACAATCTGGGGCCAACGTCCTGACTTTC
CDR3 length: 18
clone size: .
V gene: TRBV5-1
J gene: TRBJ2-6
D gene: .

CDR3 protein: CASSGQGRVGETQYF
CDR3 DNA: TGTGCCAGCAGTGGACAGGGTAGGGTGGGAGAGACCCAGTACTTC
CDR3 length: 15
clone size: .
V gene: TRBV6-6
J gene: TRBJ2-5
D gene: TRBD1

CDR3 protein: CSVLPNLETQYF
CDR3 DNA: TGCAGCGTCCTCCCCAATCTAGAGACCCAGTACTTC
CDR3 length: 12
clone size: .
V gene: TRBV29-1
J gene: TRBJ2-5
D gene: .

CDR3 protein: CASSLGQGVGELFF
CDR3 DNA: TGTGCCAGCAGCCTCGGACAGGGGGTCGGGGAGCTGTTTTTT
CDR3 length: 14
clone size: .
V gene: TRBV2
J gene: TRBJ2-2
D gene: TRBD1

CDR3 protein: CASSALQGAFGETQYF
CDR3 DNA: TGTGCCAGCAGCGCTTTACAGGGGGCTTTCGGGGAGACCCAGTACTTC
CDR3 length: 16
clone size: once
V gene: TRBV11-2
J gene: TRBJ2-5
D gene: TRBD1

CDR3 protein: CATASGGAGDTQYF
CDR3 DNA: TGTGCCACCGCTAGCGGGGGGGCCGGAGATACGCAGTATTTT
CDR3 length: 14
clone size: .
V gene: TRBV25-1
J gene: TRBJ2-3
D gene: TRBD2

CDR3 protein: CASSYSRQGPYGYTF
CDR3 DNA: TGTGCCAGCAGTTACAGCAGACAGGGGCCCTATGGCTACACCTTC
CDR3 length: 15
clone size: few
V gene: TRBV6-5
J gene: TRBJ1-2
D gene: TRBD1

CDR3 protein: CASAGGDFGNTEAFF
CDR3 DNA: TGTGCCAGTGCCGGAGGGGATTTTGGAAACACTGAAGCTTTCTTT
CDR3 length: 15
clone size: .
V gene: TRBV19
J gene: TRBJ1-1
D gene: .

CDR3 protein: CASSLGSLRGYNEQFF
CDR3 DNA: TGTGCCAGCAGCTTGGGTTCCCTTAGGGGCTACAATGAGCAGTTCTTC
CDR3 length: 16
clone size: .
V gene: TRBV5-8
J gene: TRBJ2-1
D gene: .

CDR3 protein: CASSLGPLYEQYF
CDR3 DNA: TGTGCCAGCAGCTTAGGGCCCCTCTACGAGCAGTACTTC
CDR3 length: 13
clone size: .
V gene: TRBV7-2
J gene: TRBJ2-7
D gene: .

CDR3 protein: CASSDLAAEWQIYEQYF
CDR3 DNA: TGTGCCAGCAGTGACCTGGCTGCCGAATGGCAGATCTACGAGCAGTACTTC
CDR3 length: 17
clone size: few
V gene: TRBV2
J gene: TRBJ2-7
D gene: .

CDR3 protein: CASSYATSGGQETQYF
CDR3 DNA: TGTGCCAGCAGCTACGCGACTAGCGGGGGTCAAGAGACCCAGTACTTC
CDR3 length: 16
clone size: .
V gene: TRBV5-8
J gene: TRBJ2-5
D gene: TRBD2

CDR3 protein: CAISESNNQPQHF
CDR3 DNA: TGTGCCATCAGTGAGTCTAACAATCAGCCCCAGCATTTT
CDR3 length: 13
clone size: once
V gene: TRBV10-3
J gene: TRBJ1-5
D gene: .

CDR3 protein: CASSAIQGARSFGETQYF
CDR3 DNA: TGTGCCAGCAGTGCTATACAGGGGGCGCGTTCTTTCGGAGAGACCCAGTACTTC
CDR3 length: 18
clone size: .
V gene: TRBV28
J gene: TRBJ2-5
D gene: TRBD1

CDR3 protein: CANGEYSNQPQHF
CDR3 DNA: TGTGCCAACGGGGAGTATAGCAATCAGCCCCAGCATTTT
CDR3 length: 13
clone size: .
V gene: TRBV28
J gene: TRBJ1-5
D gene: .

CDR3 protein: CASSLVVGAAVLTF
CDR3 DNA: TGTGCCAGCAGCCTTGTAGTAGGGGCGGCCGTCCTGACTTTC
CDR3 length: 14
clone size: .
V gene: TRBV5-6
J gene: TRBJ2-6
D gene: .

CDR3 protein: CASSLEGATNEKLFF
CDR3 DNA: TGTGCCAGCAGCTTGGAAGGAGCAACTAATGAAAAACTGTTTTTT
CDR3 length: 15
clone size: .
V gene: TRBV5-4
J gene: TRBJ1-4
D gene: .

CDR3 protein: CASSPWTSGYTDTQYF
CDR3 DNA: TGTGCCAGCAGTCCGTGGACTAGCGGATACACAGATACGCAGTATTTT
CDR3 length: 16
clone size: .
V gene: TRBV27
J gene: TRBJ2-3
D gene: TRBD2

CDR3 protein: CASKTGSYGYTF
CDR3 DNA: TGTGCCAGCAAAACAGGCTCCTATGGCTACACCTTC
CDR3 length: 12
clone size: .
V gene: TRBV6-1
J gene: TRBJ1-2
D gene: .

CDR3 protein: CASSLVEGQPQHF
CDR3 DNA: TGTGCCAGCAGCTTAGTCGAGGGTCAGCCCCAGCATTTT
CDR3 length: 13
clone size: medium-sized
V gene: TRBV7-2
J gene: TRBJ1-5
D gene: .

CDR3 protein: CASSAGRGVTNEKLFF
CDR3 DNA: TGTGCCAGCAGCGCCGGAAGAGGGGTAACTAATGAAAAACTGTTTTTT
CDR3 length: 16
clone size: .
V gene: TRBV7-9
J gene: TRBJ1-4
D gene: .

CDR3 protein: CASSIPGRVYGYTF
CDR3 DNA: TGTGCCAGTAGTATACCTGGACGGGTTTATGGCTACACCTTC
CDR3 length: 14
clone size: once
V gene: TRBV19
J gene: TRBJ1-2
D gene: .

CDR3 protein: CASSRFGGSGTGELFF
CDR3 DNA: TGTGCCAGCAGCCGATTCGGGGGGAGTGGAACCGGGGAGCTGTTTTTT
CDR3 length: 16
clone size: .
V gene: TRBV9
J gene: TRBJ2-2
D gene: TRBD2

CDR3 protein: CATSGTNQPQHF
CDR3 DNA: TGTGCCACCAGCGGCACCAATCAGCCCCAGCATTTT
CDR3 length: 12
clone size: .
V gene: TRBV28
J gene: TRBJ1-5
D gene: .

CDR3 protein: CASSFEERTEAFF
CDR3 DNA: TGTGCCAGCAGCTTCGAGGAGCGAACTGAAGCTTTCTTT
CDR3 length: 13
clone size: few
V gene: TRBV7-9
J gene: TRBJ1-1
D gene: .

CDR3 protein: CASSPGYSNQPQHF
CDR3 DNA: TGCGCCAGCAGCCCAGGGTATAGCAATCAGCCCCAGCATTTT
CDR3 length: 14
clone size: .
V gene: TRBV4-1
J gene: TRBJ1-5
D gene: .

CDR3 protein: CASSSAGRDGYTF
CDR3 DNA: TGTGCCAGCAGCTCCGCAGGGAGGGATGGCTACACCTTC
CDR3 length: 13
clone size: .
V gene: TRBV7-9
J gene: TRBJ1-2
D gene: .

CDR3 protein: CASSPLSGDKSGPQHF
CDR3 DNA: TGTGCCAGTAGTCCTCTTAGTGGGGACAAATCTGGCCCCCAGCATTTT
CDR3 length: 16
clone size: .
V gene: TRBV19
J gene: TRBJ1-5
D gene: .

CDR3 protein: CASSLGPQLDEQYF
CDR3 DNA: TGTGCCAGCAGCTTAGGTCCCCAGTTGGACGAGCAGTACTTC
CDR3 length: 14
clone size: .
V gene: TRBV7-2
J gene: TRBJ2-7
D gene: .

CDR3 protein: CASSLSLGGELFF
CDR3 DNA: TGCGCCAGCAGCTTGAGCCTAGGAGGGGAGCTGTTTTTT
CDR3 length: 13
clone size: medium-sized
V gene: TRBV5-1
J gene: TRBJ2-2
D gene: .

CDR3 protein: CASRASGVEKLFF
CDR3 DNA: TGTGCCAGCCGGGCGTCAGGTGTCGAAAAACTGTTTTTT
CDR3 length: 13
clone size: .
V gene: TRBV7-2
J gene: TRBJ1-4
D gene: .

CDR3 protein: CASSMDPVNSPLHF
CDR3 DNA: TGTGCCAGCAGCATGGACCCCGTTAATTCACCCCTCCACTTT
CDR3 length: 14
clone size: once
V gene: TRBV7-9
J gene: TRBJ1-6
D gene: .

CDR3 protein: CASREWGNTEAFF
CDR3 DNA: TGTGCCAGCAGAGAGTGGGGGAACACTGAAGCTTTCTTT
CDR3 length: 13
clone size: once
V gene: TRBV6-1
J gene: TRBJ1-1
D gene: .

CDR3 protein: CASSLDRVGEAFF
CDR3 DNA: TGTGCCAGCAGCCTCGACAGGGTTGGTGAAGCTTTCTTT
CDR3 length: 13
clone size: .
V gene: TRBV7-9
J gene: TRBJ1-1
D gene: TRBD1

CDR3 protein: CAWSVGGAGETQYF
CDR3 DNA: TGTGCCTGGAGTGTCGGGGGGGCAGGAGAGACCCAGTACTTC
CDR3 length: 14
clone size: .
V gene: TRBV30
J gene: TRBJ2-5
D gene: TRBD2

CDR3 protein: CAWMRQGGTEAFF
CDR3 DNA: TGTGCCTGGATGAGACAGGGCGGGACTGAAGCTTTCTTT
CDR3 length: 13
clone size: .
V gene: TRBV30
J gene: TRBJ1-1
D gene: TRBD1

CDR3 protein: CASSSPPPSYEQYF
CDR3 DNA: TGTGCCAGCAGTTCCCCACCCCCTTCCTACGAGCAGTACTTC
CDR3 length: 14
clone size: .
V gene: TRBV6-6
J gene: TRBJ2-7
D gene: .

CDR3 protein: CALQSAYYGYTF
CDR3 DNA: TGTGCCTTACAATCGGCCTACTATGGCTACACCTTC
CDR3 length: 12
clone size: .
V gene: TRBV30
J gene: TRBJ1-2
D gene: .

CDR3 protein: CAWSTIRGQINSPLHF
CDR3 DNA: TGTGCCTGGAGTACCATAAGGGGACAGATAAATTCACCCCTCCACTTT
CDR3 length: 16
clone size: .
V gene: TRBV30
J gene: TRBJ1-6
D gene: TRBD1

CDR3 protein: CASSGGHTNSPLHF
CDR3 DNA: TGTGCCAGTAGTGGGGGACACACCAATTCACCCCTCCACTTT
CDR3 length: 14
clone size: few
V gene: TRBV19
J gene: TRBJ1-6
D gene: .

CDR3 protein: CASSATVGELFF
CDR3 DNA: TGTGCCAGTAGTGCGACGGTCGGGGAGCTGTTTTTT
CDR3 length: 12
clone size: .
V gene: TRBV19
J gene: TRBJ2-2
D gene: .

CDR3 protein: CASSSSRDRGRKLEAFF
CDR3 DNA: TGTGCCAGCAGTTCATCGAGGGACAGGGGGCGGAAACTTGAAGCTTTCTTT
CDR3 length: 17
clone size: .
V gene: TRBV28
J gene: TRBJ1-1
D gene: TRBD1

CDR3 protein: CASSVGGGGGNSPLHF
CDR3 DNA: TGTGCCAGCAGCGTAGGAGGAGGGGGCGGTAATTCACCCCTCCACTTT
CDR3 length: 16
clone size: .
V gene: TRBV9
J gene: TRBJ1-6
D gene: TRBD1

CDR3 protein: CASSFRGQRNPSYGYTF
CDR3 DNA: TGTGCCAGCAGTTTTCGAGGACAGCGTAACCCTTCCTATGGCTACACCTTC
CDR3 length: 17
clone size: .
V gene: TRBV28
J gene: TRBJ1-2
D gene: .

CDR3 protein: CASSPDRTGGPKLFF
CDR3 DNA: TGTGCCAGCAGCCCGGACCGGACAGGGGGCCCGAAACTGTTTTTT
CDR3 length: 15
clone size: .
V gene: TRBV28
J gene: TRBJ1-4
D gene: TRBD1

CDR3 protein: CASSSVDRTYEQYF
CDR3 DNA: TGTGCCAGCAGCTCCGTGGACAGGACCTACGAGCAGTACTTC
CDR3 length: 14
clone size: .
V gene: TRBV7-2
J gene: TRBJ2-7
D gene: TRBD1

CDR3 protein: CASSLIGASGYGYTF
CDR3 DNA: TGTGCCAGCAGTTTAATAGGGGCCAGTGGCTATGGCTACACCTTC
CDR3 length: 15
clone size: .
V gene: TRBV28
J gene: TRBJ1-2
D gene: .

CDR3 protein: CASSPTGSGNTIYF
CDR3 DNA: TGTGCCAGCAGCCCGACAGGGTCGGGAAACACCATATATTTT
CDR3 length: 14
clone size: .
V gene: TRBV5-6
J gene: TRBJ1-3
D gene: TRBD1

CDR3 protein: CATGDRSSGNTIYF
CDR3 DNA: TGTGCCACCGGGGACAGGAGCTCTGGAAACACCATATATTTT
CDR3 length: 14
clone size: .
V gene: TRBV6-1
J gene: TRBJ1-3
D gene: TRBD1

CDR3 protein: CASSQTDIYLAMDGYTF
CDR3 DNA: TGCGCCAGCAGCCAAACCGACATTTACCTGGCTATGGATGGCTACACCTTC
CDR3 length: 17
clone size: .
V gene: TRBV4-3
J gene: TRBJ1-2
D gene: .